Presented here are 23 T cell receptor beta chains from one specimen sequenced in a study of cytomegalovirus exposure and HLA in healthy donors. The study ran its PCR with 60 Vbeta and 13 Jbeta primers. Sequencing was performed with immunoSEQ multiplex PCR; in TCRdb, only in-frame clones are kept and a portion is missing. The data hold about 77,000 clones, with roughly 78% observed a single time. The sample taken for sequencing was PBMCs. These receptors were collected from a man in his forties in good health and CMV-seronegative.

V usage is TRBV6-5 and J usage is TRBJ2-7, with D tentatively TRBD2 (5 bases). The V end was cut by 6 bases, the J end by 4 bases, with 16 bases between. The CDR3 loop spans 14 amino acids. Germline-derived CDR1 and CDR2 are MNHEY and SVGAGI. The CDR3 spells CASSQAPRRYEQYF. DNA for the CDR3: TGTGCCAGCAGCCAAGCACCCAGGAGGTACGAGCAGTACTTC.

V gene TRBV7-9 combines with J gene TRBJ2-5, with 7 bases aligning to TRBD2. The CDR3 has 12 residues. The germline CDR1 and CDR2 sequences are SEHNR and FQNEAQ (reference sequence). V lost 7 bases, J lost 4 bases, and 3 bases stayed unmatched. The DNA for the CDR3 is TGTGCCAGCACCCCTAGCGGAGAGACCCAGTACTTC. It codes for CASTPSGETQYF.

The chain links TRBV18 to TRBJ1-1; TRBD1 matches 7 bases. Per the germline V gene, CDR1 is KGHSH and CDR2 is LQKENI. The CDR3 length is 14 residues. With 4 bases clipped from V and 5 bases from J, the junction kept 7 bases outside the gene matches. CDR3 bases: TGTGCCAGCTCACGGACAGGCGTGGATACTGAAGCTTTCTTT. This translates into CASSRTGVDTEAFF.

The chain carries TRBV29-1 and TRBJ2-1; D might be TRBD1 (5 bases). The V gene lost 5 bases and the J gene lost 6 bases, with 17 bases spanning the gap. CDR3 size: 14 residues. The germline V gene has CDR1 SQVTM and CDR2 ANQGSEA. The CDR3 sequence: CSVQQDSTSNEQFF. The DNA for the CDR3 is TGCAGCGTTCAACAGGATTCCACAAGCAATGAGCAGTTCTTC.

CDR3 sequence reads: CASSLFGGYNEQFF. The CDR3 DNA reads as TGTGCCAGCAGCTTATTCGGGGGCTACAATGAGCAGTTCTTC. The gene calls are TRBV7-9 and TRBJ2-1; weak D call: TRBD2 (6 bases). V lost 2 bases and J 3 bases, leaving 8 bases between the germline ends. Germline V gene lookup returns CDR1 SEHNR and CDR2 FQNEAQ (reference sequence). This CDR3 has 14 amino acids.

This clone was counted between two and nine times. The chain recombines TRBV5-4 with TRBJ2-5; D perhaps matches TRBD1 (6 bases). The tail of the sequence fits TRBJ2-7 better, so the J call may be wrong. Germline V gene lookup returns CDR1 SGHNT and CDR2 YYREEE (reference sequence). The CDR3 has 17 residues. The CDR3 region is CASSPYSGTRGFYEQYF. CDR3 in DNA: TGTGCCAGCAGCCCCTACTCCGGGACACGTGGGTTCTACGAGCAGTACTTC.

The V and J genes are TRBV28 and TRBJ1-1; 7 positions agree with TRBD1. Germline CDR1 reads MDHEN; CDR2 reads SYDVKM. V shed 7 bases, J shed 3 bases, and the junction held 11 bases outside the gene matches. This CDR3 contains 15 residues. The CDR3 is CASTLPRQGDTEAFF. The DNA for the CDR3 is TGTGCCAGCACCCTACCCCGGCAGGGGGACACTGAAGCTTTCTTT.

J is TRBJ2-7 and V is TRBV5-1; TRBD1 matches at 8 bases. V shed 2 bases and J 1 base; nucleotides not matched to a gene: 2. The CDR3 has 14 amino acids. The germline CDR1 and CDR2 sequences are SGHRS and YFSETQ. CDR3 sequence (DNA): TGCGCCAGCAGCTTACAGGGGGTGTCCTACGAGCAGTACTTC. Its protein product is CASSLQGVSYEQYF.

The CDR3: CASSTGSTGELFF. The CDR3 coding sequence is TGTGCCAGCAGTACAGGGAGCACCGGGGAGCTGTTTTTT. The genes are TRBV28 and TRBJ2-2, with D possibly matching TRBD1 (6 bases). CDR1 and CDR2 (germline): MDHEN, SYDVKM. The CDR3 loop spans 13 amino acids. Trimming took off 5 bases at V and 4 bases at J, with 8 bases between the two ends.

The rearrangement joins TRBV4-3 to TRBJ2-6; no reliable D call. Trimming took 3 bases from V and 2 from J, leaving 11 bases between them. Germline assignment: CDR1 LGHNA and CDR2 YSLEER. CDR3 length equals 16 residues. CDR3 in DNA: TGCGCCAGCAGCCAGGCGACCGGAGCTGGGGCCAACGTCCTGACTTTC. Translated: CASSQATGAGANVLTF.

This clone has only one observation. This chain uses TRBV29-1 with TRBJ1-1; no clear D. The CDR3 has 11 residues. From germline, CDR1 is SQVTM and CDR2 ANQGSEA. The V and J ends lost 2 bases and 10 bases respectively, with 11 bases between them. CDR3 nucleotides: TGCAGCGTTGAAAATATCAGAACAGCTTTCTTT. This translates into CSVENIRTAFF.

The chain recombines TRBV30 with TRBJ2-5; 8 nucleotides line up with TRBD1. Unmatched junction bases numbered 5, after V lost 2 bases and J lost 3 bases. CDR3 length: 14 amino acids. CDR1 is GTSNPN, CDR2 SVGIG, per germline (reference sequence). The CDR3 nucleotides are TGTGCCTGGAGTACAGGGGGGACCAAAGAGACCCAGTACTTC. Amino acids: CAWSTGGTKETQYF.

The J gene is TRBJ2-3, the V gene TRBV7-3; 7 bases are a match to TRBD2. V trimming: 5 bases; J trimming: 5 bases; junction bases outside the gene matches: 4. This CDR3 comprises 13 residues. Germline assignment: CDR1 SGHTA and CDR2 FQGTGA. The CDR3: CASSRSSGDTQYF. CDR3 DNA sequence: TGTGCCAGCAGCCGGTCTAGCGGAGATACGCAGTATTTT.

This clone was detected a few times. The gene calls are TRBV7-8 and TRBJ1-2; tentative D call: TRBD1 (6 bases). With 5 bases removed from V and 5 bases from J, the gap between germline ends came to 18 bases. The CDR3 spans 15 residues. Germline-derived CDR1 and CDR2 are SGHVS and FQNEAQ. Here the CDR3 reads CASSAVVGTSYGYTF. In nucleotides, the CDR3 is TGTGCCAGCAGCGCGGTGGTCGGGACAAGTTATGGCTACACCTTC.

This clone was seen a few times. The chain carries TRBV4-1 and TRBJ2-2, with D perhaps TRBD2 (6 bases). V was clipped by 5 bases and J by 3 bases, with 19 bases between them. The germline gives CDR1 MGHRA, CDR2 YSYEKL. The CDR3 is 17 residues long. The CDR3 nucleotides read TGCGCCAGCAGCTCCCTTAAGGGGAGGAGAGACACCGGGGAGCTGTTTTTT. Amino acids: CASSSLKGRRDTGELFF.

This clone was observed a few times. The genes are TRBV27 and TRBJ2-3, with 12 bases lining up with TRBD1. Germline V gene lookup returns CDR1 MNHEY and CDR2 SMNVEV (reference sequence). Trimming at V came to 10 bases and at J to 6 bases, leaving 20 bases not matched to a gene. The CDR3 spans 18 residues. Written as DNA, the CDR3 is TGTGCCACCCCGGGCCACCAATGGGACAGGGGGCGCTGGGATACGCAGTATTTT. Amino acid sequence: CATPGHQWDRGRWDTQYF.

This clone was seen just once. The chain recombines TRBV30 with TRBJ2-1; D possibly corresponds to TRBD2 (6 bases). Germline V gene data show CDR1 as GTSNPN and CDR2 as SVGIG (reference sequence). The CDR3 covers 12 residues. The V gene lost 3 bases and the J gene lost 13 bases, with 16 bases spanning the gap. CDR3 loop: CAWRPGLINQFF. In nucleotides, the CDR3 is TGTGCCTGGAGACCCGGACTAATCAACCAGTTCTTC.

This chain uses TRBV28 with TRBJ1-4; the match to TRBD1 covers 10 bases. Germline trimming cut 1 base from V and 8 bases from J; bases unmatched to any gene: 4. Germline values: CDR1 MDHEN, CDR2 SYDVKM. CDR3 length equals 15 residues. For the CDR3, the DNA is TGTGCCAGCAGTTTATCCGGGACAGGGGTGGAAAAACTGTTTTTT. Residues: CASSLSGTGVEKLFF.

The chain combines TRBV2 with TRBJ1-1, with 7 positions matching TRBD1. The CDR3 has 13 amino acids. Germline CDR1 is SNHLY and CDR2 is FYNNEI. V lost 7 bases to trimming and J lost 6 bases; unmatched junction nucleotides: 8. The CDR3: CASMRQGWPEAFF. The CDR3 nucleotides read TGTGCCAGCATGCGACAGGGCTGGCCTGAAGCTTTCTTT.

The chain recombines TRBV9 with TRBJ2-7; a weak D match, TRBD1 (5 bases). Germline lookup yields CDR1 SGDLS and CDR2 YYNGEE. V shed 2 bases and J shed 2 bases, with 8 bases lying between them. The CDR3 is 13 residues long. The CDR3 reads CASSVGPPYEQYF. For the CDR3, the DNA is TGTGCCAGCAGCGTGGGGCCCCCCTACGAGCAGTACTTC.

This clone was picked up a small number of times. The genes are TRBV11-1 and TRBJ2-6; perhaps TRBD2 as D (6 bases). Trimming left V 5 bases short and J 0 bases short, with 8 bases between. The CDR3 loop spans 15 amino acids. CDR1 is SGHAT and CDR2 is FQDESV in the germline V gene (reference sequence). In nucleotides, the CDR3 is TGTGCCAGCAGCCAGACTAGCTCTGGGGCCAACGTCCTGACTTTC. As protein: CASSQTSSGANVLTF.

This clone has a single count. This sequence joins TRBV6-5 and TRBJ2-6; D uncertain. CDR1 is MNHEY, CDR2 SVGAGI, per germline. There are 15 residues in the CDR3. V lost 2 bases, J lost 1 base, and 6 bases lay in between. The CDR3 loop reads CASSYVPSGANVLTF. In DNA, the CDR3 is TGTGCCAGCAGTTACGTCCCTTCTGGGGCCAACGTCCTGACTTTC.

This clone was seen a single time. This rearrangement joins TRBV12-5 to TRBJ2-5, with a possible D match to TRBD1 (6 bases). V was shortened by 6 bases and J by 5 bases, with 10 bases between the two germline ends. The CDR3 consists of 12 residues. In germline, CDR1 is LGHNT, CDR2 FRNRAP. The CDR3 here is CASGDRRETQYF. The CDR3 DNA is TGTGCTAGTGGCGACAGGCGGGAGACCCAGTACTTC.